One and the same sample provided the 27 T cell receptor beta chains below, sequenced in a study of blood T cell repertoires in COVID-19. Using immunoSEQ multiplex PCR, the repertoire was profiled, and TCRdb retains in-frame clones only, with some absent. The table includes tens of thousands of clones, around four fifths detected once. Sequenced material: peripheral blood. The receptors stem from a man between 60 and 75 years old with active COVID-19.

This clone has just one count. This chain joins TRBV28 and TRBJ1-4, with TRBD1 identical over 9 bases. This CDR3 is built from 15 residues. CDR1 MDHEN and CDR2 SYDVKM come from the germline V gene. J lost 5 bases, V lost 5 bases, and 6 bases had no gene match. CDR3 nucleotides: TGTGCCAGCAGTCCATGGGGGACAGGGAATGAAAAACTGTTTTTT. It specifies CASSPWGTGNEKLFF.

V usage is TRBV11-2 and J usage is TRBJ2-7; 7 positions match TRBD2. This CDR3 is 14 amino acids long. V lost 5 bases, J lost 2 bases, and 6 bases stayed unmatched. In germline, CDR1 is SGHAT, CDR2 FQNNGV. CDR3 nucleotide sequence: TGTGCCAGCAGCCCCCCCGGACTAGCCTACGAGCAGTACTTC. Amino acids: CASSPPGLAYEQYF.

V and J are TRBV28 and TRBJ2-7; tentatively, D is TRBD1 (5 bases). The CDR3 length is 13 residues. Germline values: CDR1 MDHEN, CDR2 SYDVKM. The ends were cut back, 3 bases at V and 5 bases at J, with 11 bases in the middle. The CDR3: CASSFGRAHEQYF. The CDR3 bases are TGTGCCAGCAGTTTTGGCAGGGCCCACGAGCAGTACTTC. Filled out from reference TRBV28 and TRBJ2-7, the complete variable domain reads DVKVTQSSRYLVKRTGEKVFLECVQDMDHENMFWYRQDPGLGLRLIYFSYDVKMKEKGDIPEGYSVSREKKERFSLILESASTNQTSMYLCASSFGRAHEQYFGPGTRLTVT.

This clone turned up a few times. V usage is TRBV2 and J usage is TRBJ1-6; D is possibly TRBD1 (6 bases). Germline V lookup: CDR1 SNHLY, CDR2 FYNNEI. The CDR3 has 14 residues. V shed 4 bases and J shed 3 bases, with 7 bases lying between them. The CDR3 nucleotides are TGTGCCAGCAGTGCACAGGGCTATAATTCACCCCTCCACTTT. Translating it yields CASSAQGYNSPLHF.

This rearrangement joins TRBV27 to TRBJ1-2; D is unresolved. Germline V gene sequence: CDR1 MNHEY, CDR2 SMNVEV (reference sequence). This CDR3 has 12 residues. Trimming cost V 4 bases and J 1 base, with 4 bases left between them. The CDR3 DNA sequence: TGTGCCAGCAGTTCCCTTAACTATGGCTACACCTTC. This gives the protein CASSSLNYGYTF.

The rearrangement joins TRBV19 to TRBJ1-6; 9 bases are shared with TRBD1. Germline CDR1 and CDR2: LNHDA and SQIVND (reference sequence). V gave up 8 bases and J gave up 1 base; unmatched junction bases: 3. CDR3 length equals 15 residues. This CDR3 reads CASRDRGSYNSPLHF. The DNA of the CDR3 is TGTGCCAGTCGCGACAGGGGGTCCTATAATTCACCCCTCCACTTT.

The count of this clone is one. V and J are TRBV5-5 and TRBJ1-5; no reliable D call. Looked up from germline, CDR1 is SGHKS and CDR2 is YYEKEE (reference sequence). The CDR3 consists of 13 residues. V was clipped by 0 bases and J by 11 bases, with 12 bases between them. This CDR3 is CASSLEGRGAQHF. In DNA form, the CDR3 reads TGTGCCAGCAGCTTGGAAGGGCGGGGAGCCCAGCATTTT.

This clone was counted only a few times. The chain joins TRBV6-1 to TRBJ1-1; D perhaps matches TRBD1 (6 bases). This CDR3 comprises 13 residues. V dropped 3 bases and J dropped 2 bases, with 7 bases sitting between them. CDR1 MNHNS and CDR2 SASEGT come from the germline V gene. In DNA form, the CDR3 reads TGTGCCAGCAGTGAGGGACAAAACACTGAAGCTTTCTTT. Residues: CASSEGQNTEAFF.

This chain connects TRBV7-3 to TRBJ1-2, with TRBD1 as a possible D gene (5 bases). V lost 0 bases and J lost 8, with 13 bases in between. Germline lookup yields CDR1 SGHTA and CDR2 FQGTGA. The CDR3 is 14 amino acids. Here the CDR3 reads CASSLTAGQGGYTF. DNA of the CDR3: TGTGCCAGCAGCTTAACGGCGGGGCAGGGCGGCTACACCTTC.

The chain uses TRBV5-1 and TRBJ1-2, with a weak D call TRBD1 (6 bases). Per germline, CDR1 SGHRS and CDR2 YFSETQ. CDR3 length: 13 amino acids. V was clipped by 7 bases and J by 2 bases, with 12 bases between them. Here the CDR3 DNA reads TGCGCCAGCTCCCCAGGGGCGAACTATGGCTACACCTTC. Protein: CASSPGANYGYTF.

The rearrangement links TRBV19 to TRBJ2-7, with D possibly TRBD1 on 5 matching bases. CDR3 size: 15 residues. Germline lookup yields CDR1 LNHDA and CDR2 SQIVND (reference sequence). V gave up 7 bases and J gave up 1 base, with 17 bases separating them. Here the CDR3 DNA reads TGTGCCAGTAACCCAACCGACAGTTCATCCTACGAGCAGTACTTC. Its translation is CASNPTDSSSYEQYF.

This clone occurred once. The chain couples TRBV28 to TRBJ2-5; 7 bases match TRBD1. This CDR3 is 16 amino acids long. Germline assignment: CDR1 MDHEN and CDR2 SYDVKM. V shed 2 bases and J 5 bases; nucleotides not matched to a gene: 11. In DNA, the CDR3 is TGTGCCAGCAGTTTAGTCCTGGACAGGCGAAGGGAGACCCAGTACTTC. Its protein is CASSLVLDRRRETQYF.

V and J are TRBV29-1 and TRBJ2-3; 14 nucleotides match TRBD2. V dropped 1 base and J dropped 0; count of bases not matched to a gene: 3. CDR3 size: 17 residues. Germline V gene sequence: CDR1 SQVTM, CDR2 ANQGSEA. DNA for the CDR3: TGCAGCGTTGAAGGACTAGCGGGAGGGACTAGCACAGATACGCAGTATTTT. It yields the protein CSVEGLAGGTSTDTQYF.

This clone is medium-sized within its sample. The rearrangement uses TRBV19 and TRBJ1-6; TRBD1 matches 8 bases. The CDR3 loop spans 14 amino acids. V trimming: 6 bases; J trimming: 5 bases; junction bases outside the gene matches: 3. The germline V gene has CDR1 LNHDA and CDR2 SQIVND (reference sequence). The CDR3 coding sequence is TGTGCCAGTAGCCGGGGACAGGATAATTCACCCCTCCACTTT. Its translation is CASSRGQDNSPLHF.

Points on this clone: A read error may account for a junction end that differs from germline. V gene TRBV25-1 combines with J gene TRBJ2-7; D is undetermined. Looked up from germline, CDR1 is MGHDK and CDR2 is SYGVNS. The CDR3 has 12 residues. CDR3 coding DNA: TGTGCCAGCAGTGAATACTCCGACGAGCAGTACTTC. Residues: CASSEYSDEQYF.

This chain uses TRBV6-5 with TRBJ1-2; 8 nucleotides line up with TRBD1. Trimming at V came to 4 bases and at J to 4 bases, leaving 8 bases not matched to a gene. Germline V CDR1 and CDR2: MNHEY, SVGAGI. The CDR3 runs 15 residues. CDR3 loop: CASSFTGDRLYGYTF. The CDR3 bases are TGTGCCAGCAGTTTTACTGGGGACAGGCTCTATGGCTACACCTTC.

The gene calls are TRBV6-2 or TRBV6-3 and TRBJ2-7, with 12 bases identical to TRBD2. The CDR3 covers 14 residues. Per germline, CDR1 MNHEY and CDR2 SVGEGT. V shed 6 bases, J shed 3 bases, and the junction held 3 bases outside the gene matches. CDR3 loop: CASRPSGRGYEQYF. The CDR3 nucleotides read TGTGCCAGCAGACCTAGCGGGAGGGGCTACGAGCAGTACTTC.

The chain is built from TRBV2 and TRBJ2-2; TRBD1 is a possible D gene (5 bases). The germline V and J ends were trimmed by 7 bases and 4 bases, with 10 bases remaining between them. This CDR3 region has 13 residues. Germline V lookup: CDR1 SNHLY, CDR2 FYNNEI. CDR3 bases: TGTGCCAGCACCGAGACAGCCACCGGGGAGCTGTTTTTT. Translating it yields CASTETATGELFF.

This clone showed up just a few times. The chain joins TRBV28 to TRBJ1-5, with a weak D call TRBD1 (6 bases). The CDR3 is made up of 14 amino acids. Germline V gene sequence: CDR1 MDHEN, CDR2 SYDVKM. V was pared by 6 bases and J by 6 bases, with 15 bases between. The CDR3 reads CASRQTNRVQPQHF. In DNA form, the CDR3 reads TGTGCCAGCAGACAGACTAACAGGGTTCAGCCCCAGCATTTT.

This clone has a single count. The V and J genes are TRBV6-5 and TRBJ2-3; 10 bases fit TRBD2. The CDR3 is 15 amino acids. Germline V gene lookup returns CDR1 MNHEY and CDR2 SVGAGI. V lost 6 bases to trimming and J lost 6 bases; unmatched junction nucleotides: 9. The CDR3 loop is CASRSLAGVSDTQYF. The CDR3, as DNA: TGTGCCAGCAGGTCGCTAGCGGGAGTATCTGATACGCAGTATTTT.

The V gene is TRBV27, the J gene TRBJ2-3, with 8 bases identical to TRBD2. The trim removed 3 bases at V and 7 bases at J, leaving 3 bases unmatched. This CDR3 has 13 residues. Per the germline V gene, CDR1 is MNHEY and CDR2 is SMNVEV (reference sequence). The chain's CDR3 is CASSFAGGHTQYF. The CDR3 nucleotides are TGTGCCAGCAGTTTCGCGGGAGGTCATACGCAGTATTTT.

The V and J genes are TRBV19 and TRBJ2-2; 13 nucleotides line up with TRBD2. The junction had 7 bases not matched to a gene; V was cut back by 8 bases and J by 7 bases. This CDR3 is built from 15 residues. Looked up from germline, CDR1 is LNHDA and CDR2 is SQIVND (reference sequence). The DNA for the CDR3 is TGTGCCAGTCGTGGGACTAGCGGGGCAGTCGGGGAGCTGTTTTTT. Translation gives CASRGTSGAVGELFF. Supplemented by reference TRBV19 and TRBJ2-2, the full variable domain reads DGGITQSPKYLFRKEGQNVTLSCEQNLNHDAMYWYRQDPGQGLRLIYYSQIVNDFQKGDIAEGYSVSREKKESFPLTVTSAQKNPTAFYLCASRGTSGAVGELFFGEGSRLTVL.

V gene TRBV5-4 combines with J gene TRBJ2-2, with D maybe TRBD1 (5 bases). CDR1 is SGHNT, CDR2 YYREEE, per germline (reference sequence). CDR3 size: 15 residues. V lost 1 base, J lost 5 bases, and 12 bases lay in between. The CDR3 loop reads CASSLIQGRTGELFF. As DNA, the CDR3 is TGTGCCAGCAGCTTGATTCAGGGAAGGACCGGGGAGCTGTTTTTT.

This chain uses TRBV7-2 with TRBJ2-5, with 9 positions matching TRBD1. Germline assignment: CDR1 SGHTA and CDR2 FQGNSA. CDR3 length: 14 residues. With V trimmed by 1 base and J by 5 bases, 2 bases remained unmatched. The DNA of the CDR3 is TGTGCCAGCAGCTTAGGCGGACAGGGGGAGACCCAGTACTTC. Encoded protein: CASSLGGQGETQYF.

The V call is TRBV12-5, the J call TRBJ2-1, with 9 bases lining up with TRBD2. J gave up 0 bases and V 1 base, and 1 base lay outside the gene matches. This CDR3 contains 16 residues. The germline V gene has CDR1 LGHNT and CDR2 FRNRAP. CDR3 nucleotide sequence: TGTGCTAGTGGTTTGGGACTAGCGGCCTCCTACAATGAGCAGTTCTTC. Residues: CASGLGLAASYNEQFF.

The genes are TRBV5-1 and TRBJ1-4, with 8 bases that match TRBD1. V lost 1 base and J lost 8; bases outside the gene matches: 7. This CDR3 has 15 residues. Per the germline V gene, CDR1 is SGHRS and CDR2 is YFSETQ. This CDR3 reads CASSLNGQGYEKLFF. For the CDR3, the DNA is TGCGCCAGCAGCTTGAATGGACAGGGCTACGAAAAACTGTTTTTT.

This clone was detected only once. The CDR3, as DNA: TGTGCCAGCAGCTTGGATGCAGGGGGCTACGAGCAGTACTTC. Translating gives CASSLDAGGYEQYF. The chain is built from TRBV5-4 and TRBJ2-7; 7 nucleotides line up with TRBD1. J was trimmed by 3 bases and V by 0 bases; bases with no gene match: 3. CDR3 length: 14 amino acids. From germline, CDR1 is SGHNT and CDR2 YYREEE (reference sequence).